This T cell receptor beta chain came from a study of CD8+ T cells in alopecia areata. It was cDNA, reverse transcribed from extracted RNA, that served as the sequencing template. Repertoires were generated with immunoSEQ multiplex PCR, while TCRdb's copy carries only in-frame clones and drops some. Here the sample spans some 170,000 clones, around 58% being singletons. Germline CDR1 is MNHEY and CDR2 is SMNVEV (reference sequence). CDR3 length: 16 amino acids. J gave up 5 bases and V 5 bases, and 9 bases lay outside the gene matches. Treatment specified: oral pan-JAK inhibitor, 5-10 mg twice daily. A FACSAria was used to sort CD4+ and CD8+ T cells. These cells came from PBMCs. This clone was detected only a few times.

The sequence came from a human donor with alopecia areata. The V call is TRBV27, the J call TRBJ1-5; the match to TRBD1 covers 10 bases. Sequenced material: CD4+ T cells sorted from blood, taken at approximately week 61, from a patient treated with tofacitinib. CDR3 DNA: TGTGCCAGCAGTCCCAGGACAGGGGGTATCGATCAGCCCCAGCATTTT. Amino acids: CASSPRTGGIDQPQHF.